The 32 T cell receptor beta chains reported below all come from one sample, sequenced in a study of cytomegalovirus exposure and HLA in healthy donors. TCRdb's copy holds only in-frame clones and misses some; the assay was immunoSEQ multiplex PCR. In the table there are about 280,000 clones, around nine tenths of which are singletons. The sample consisted of PBMCs. The receptors stem from a woman between 18 and 29 years old in good health and CMV-seronegative.

The chain links TRBV5-4 to TRBJ2-2, with 12 bases that match TRBD2. V lost 4 bases and J lost 7; bases outside the gene matches: 11. Germline loops: CDR1 SGHNT, CDR2 YYREEE (reference sequence). The CDR3 contains 17 residues. The CDR3 sequence is CASSEPGLAGDLGELFF. As DNA, the CDR3 is TGTGCCAGCAGCGAACCGGGACTAGCGGGCGACCTCGGGGAGCTGTTTTTT. Based on the CDR3 plus reference TRBV5-4 and TRBJ2-2, the full variable domain is ETGVTQSPTHLIKTRGQQVTLRCSSQSGHNTVSWYQQALGQGPQFIFQYYREEENGRGNFPPRFSGLQFPNYSSELNVNALELDDSALYLCASSEPGLAGDLGELFFGEGSRLTVL.

Notes on this clone: Sequence at one end of the junction differs from germline and may be a read error. V gene TRBV7-7 combines with J gene TRBJ2-1, with 9 nucleotides matching TRBD1. The germline V gene has CDR1 SSHAT and CDR2 FNYEAQ (reference sequence). CDR3 length: 15 amino acids. The CDR3 protein is CASSSPGQGYHEQFF. The CDR3 DNA reads TGTGCTAGCAGCTCCCCGGGACAGGGATACCATGAGCAGTTCTTC.

The CDR3 DNA is TGTGCCAGCAGCTTTCCGGACAGGGACTCCTACGAGCAGTACTTC. Its protein product is CASSFPDRDSYEQYF. The chain links TRBV7-2 to TRBJ2-7; 8 nucleotides match TRBD1. J was trimmed by 0 bases and V by 3 bases; bases with no gene match: 4. The CDR3 has 15 amino acids. The V gene's germline CDR1 is SGHTA and CDR2 FQGNSA.

This chain connects TRBV11-1 to TRBJ2-7, with 10 bases fitting TRBD2. In germline, CDR1 is SGHAT, CDR2 FQDESV (reference sequence). The CDR3 consists of 17 residues. Losses at the gene ends were 5 bases for V and 0 bases for J; bases not matched to a gene: 10. CDR3 amino acids: CASSPSGTSVRSYEQYF. The CDR3 nucleotides are TGTGCCAGCAGCCCTTCCGGGACTAGCGTTCGCTCCTACGAGCAGTACTTC.

The J gene is TRBJ2-7, the V gene TRBV5-4; 10 bases are a match to TRBD2. The V gene's germline CDR1 is SGHNT and CDR2 YYREEE (reference sequence). CDR3 size: 16 residues. Trimming took 3 bases from V and 4 from J; bases not matched to a gene: 10. CDR3 residues: CASSSEPGTSAYEQYF. For the CDR3, the DNA is TGTGCCAGCAGCTCAGAACCCGGGACTAGCGCTTACGAGCAGTACTTC.

The chain is built from TRBV9 and TRBJ1-4; 11 bases line up with TRBD1. V was pared by 4 bases and J by 8 bases, with 7 bases of the junction left unmatched. The CDR3 extends over 15 amino acids. The germline gives CDR1 SGDLS, CDR2 YYNGEE. The CDR3 sequence is CASSMRTGGDEKLFF. The CDR3 nucleotides read TGTGCCAGCAGCATGAGGACAGGGGGCGACGAAAAACTGTTTTTT.

In DNA, the CDR3 is TGTGCCAGCAGCCCCTTTGCGGCTAGCACAGATACGCAGTATTTT. This gives the protein CASSPFAASTDTQYF. V usage is TRBV7-9 and J usage is TRBJ2-3, with no clear D. CDR1 and CDR2 from the germline V gene are SEHNR and FQNEAQ (reference sequence). V lost 5 bases to trimming and J lost 0 bases, with 12 bases between them. There are 15 residues in the CDR3. Full variable domain (outside the CDR3, taken from reference TRBV7-9 and TRBJ2-3): DTGVSQNPRHKITKRGQNVTFRCDPISEHNRLYWYRQTLGQGPEFLTYFQNEAQLEKSRLLSDRFSAERPKGSFSTLEIQRTEQGDSAMYLCASSPFAASTDTQYFGPGTRLTVL.

Notes on this clone: The same CDR3 is also encoded by other DNA sequences in this sample. The chain couples TRBV5-1 to TRBJ2-1; 8 bases match TRBD2. This CDR3 has 15 amino acids. Germline CDR1 and CDR2: SGHRS and YFSETQ. V gave up 0 bases and J gave up 6 bases; unmatched junction bases: 5. The CDR3 reads CASSLGLAGLNEQFF. CDR3 bases: TGCGCCAGCAGCTTGGGGCTAGCGGGCCTCAATGAGCAGTTCTTC. The variable domain in full, with the rest retrieved from reference TRBV5-1 and TRBJ2-1, is KAGVTQTPRYLIKTRGQQVTLSCSPISGHRSVSWYQQTPGQGLQFLFEYFSETQRNKGNFPGRFSGRQFSNSRSEMNVSTLELGDSALYLCASSLGLAGLNEQFFGPGTRLTVL.

For the CDR3, the DNA is TGTGCCAGCAGTCCCGCCGGGGACAGGTGGCATGGCTACACCTTC. Residues: CASSPAGDRWHGYTF. The chain uses TRBV27 and TRBJ1-2; 8 bases agree with TRBD1. Per the germline V gene, CDR1 is MNHEY and CDR2 is SMNVEV (reference sequence). The ends lost 5 bases at V and 6 bases at J; junction bases unmatched: 11. The length of the CDR3 is 15 residues.

CDR3 nucleotides: TGTGCCAGCAGCTTGGTCGGGTACAATGAGCAGTTCTTC. This encodes CASSLVGYNEQFF. The genes are TRBV5-4 and TRBJ2-1; unclear D gene. V dropped 0 bases and J dropped 4 bases, with 5 bases sitting between them. The germline gives CDR1 SGHNT, CDR2 YYREEE (reference sequence). There are 13 residues in the CDR3. Drawing the rest from reference TRBV5-4 and TRBJ2-1, the complete variable domain is ETGVTQSPTHLIKTRGQQVTLRCSSQSGHNTVSWYQQALGQGPQFIFQYYREEENGRGNFPPRFSGLQFPNYSSELNVNALELDDSALYLCASSLVGYNEQFFGPGTRLTVL.

The rearrangement joins TRBV30 to TRBJ1-2, with 8 positions matching TRBD1. The V gene end was trimmed by 6 bases and the J gene end by 4 bases; junction bases not matched to a gene: 19. Looked up from germline, CDR1 is GTSNPN and CDR2 is SVGIG (reference sequence). The CDR3 spans 17 residues. This chain's CDR3 is CACPVGRRRQGIYGYTF. CDR3 nucleotide sequence: TGTGCCTGCCCCGTAGGCAGGCGACGACAGGGGATCTATGGCTACACCTTC.

The chain joins TRBV2 to TRBJ1-2, with TRBD1 identical over 7 bases. The CDR3 covers 12 residues. Germline loops: CDR1 SNHLY, CDR2 FYNNEI. The V gene end was trimmed by 8 bases and the J gene end by 9 bases; junction bases not matched to a gene: 9. This CDR3 reads CASQSGGLSYTF. The CDR3 DNA reads TGTGCCAGCCAATCAGGGGGACTTAGCTACACCTTC.

This clone has only one observation. The chain uses TRBV7-2 and TRBJ1-1; D is unclear. V was clipped by 3 bases and J by 4 bases, with 12 bases between them. The CDR3 loop spans 14 amino acids. The germline V gene has CDR1 SGHTA and CDR2 FQGNSA. The CDR3 DNA sequence: TGTGCCAGCAGCTTCCAGGTTACCGTCACTGAAGCTTTCTTT. Translation gives CASSFQVTVTEAFF.

The rearrangement uses TRBV29-1 and TRBJ2-1; D might be TRBD2 (5 bases). This CDR3 region has 12 residues. From germline, CDR1 is SQVTM and CDR2 ANQGSEA. For the CDR3, the DNA is TGCAACCTCGAGCGGAACCACAATGAGCAGTTCTTC. Protein sequence: CNLERNHNEQFF.

V and J are TRBV6-5 and TRBJ2-1; 8 bases are a match to TRBD2. Germline V lookup: CDR1 MNHEY, CDR2 SVGAGI. This CDR3 comprises 14 residues. V lost 6 bases and J lost 7; bases outside the gene matches: 8. The CDR3 DNA sequence: TGTGCCAGCAGGCCTGGACTAGCTACTAATGAGCAGTTCTTC. Protein product: CASRPGLATNEQFF.

The chain is built from TRBV14 and TRBJ1-1; 8 nucleotides agree with TRBD1. V shed 4 bases and J 1 base; nucleotides not matched to a gene: 5. The length of the CDR3 is 15 residues. CDR1 is SGHDN and CDR2 is FVKESK in the germline V gene. The CDR3, as DNA: TGTGCCAGCAGCCCATGGGACAGGAGGAACACTGAAGCTTTCTTT. Protein: CASSPWDRRNTEAFF.

CDR3 coding DNA: TGTGCCAGTAAACAGGGACCGGAGTACGAGCAGTACTTC. It yields the protein CASKQGPEYEQYF. This rearrangement joins TRBV6-1 to TRBJ2-7; perhaps TRBD1 as D (6 bases). Between the trimmed V and J ends, which lost 9 bases and 4 bases, there was a span of 16 bases. The CDR3 consists of 13 residues. Germline lookup yields CDR1 MNHNS and CDR2 SASEGT.

The chain carries TRBV4-1 and TRBJ2-5, with D maybe TRBD2 (5 bases). The germline V and J ends were trimmed by 0 bases and 5 bases, with 7 bases remaining between them. The CDR3 is 13 residues long. Germline V gene data show CDR1 as MGHRA and CDR2 as YSYEKL. CDR3 sequence reads: CASSQDWRETQYF. The CDR3 nucleotides read TGCGCCAGCAGCCAAGATTGGAGGGAGACCCAGTACTTC.

The J gene is TRBJ2-1, the V gene TRBV7-2, with TRBD2 matching over 9 bases. CDR1 and CDR2 from the germline V gene are SGHTA and FQGNSA. There are 17 residues in the CDR3. V lost 5 bases, J lost 7 bases, and 15 bases stayed unmatched. CDR3 nucleotide sequence: TGTGCCAGCAGCCGAGGGACTAGCAAACAATGGCTAAATGAGCAGTTCTTC. This codes for CASSRGTSKQWLNEQFF.

DNA of the CDR3: TGTGCCAGCACCCTAATGCTACAGGGGTCTATGAACTATGGCTACACCTTC. It encodes CASTLMLQGSMNYGYTF. This chain connects TRBV28 to TRBJ1-2; TRBD1 matches 7 bases. Germline V gene lookup returns CDR1 MDHEN and CDR2 SYDVKM. V gave up 7 bases and J gave up 2 bases; unmatched junction bases: 16. The CDR3 consists of 17 residues.

V usage is TRBV4-1 and J usage is TRBJ1-1; 7 nucleotides agree with TRBD1. The CDR3 runs to 14 residues. Germline CDR1 MGHRA, CDR2 YSYEKL. V was clipped by 4 bases and J by 1 base; unmatched bases: 3. CDR3: CASSRDRSNTEAFF. CDR3 nucleotides: TGCGCCAGCAGCCGGGACAGATCGAACACTGAAGCTTTCTTT.

The chain carries TRBV19 and TRBJ1-1; no firm D call. CDR1 and CDR2 from the germline V gene are LNHDA and SQIVND (reference sequence). V lost 4 bases, J lost 3 bases, and 9 bases lay in between. The CDR3 totals 13 residues. CDR3 residues: CASSRGLHTEAFF. CDR3 coding DNA: TGTGCCAGTAGTAGAGGACTTCACACTGAAGCTTTCTTT. The variable domain in full, with the rest retrieved from reference TRBV19 and TRBJ1-1, is DGGITQSPKYLFRKEGQNVTLSCEQNLNHDAMYWYRQDPGQGLRLIYYSQIVNDFQKGDIAEGYSVSREKKESFPLTVTSAQKNPTAFYLCASSRGLHTEAFFGQGTRLTVV.

CDR3: CASSLTVDQPQHF. CDR3 bases: TGTGCCAGCAGTTTGACAGTGGATCAGCCCCAGCATTTT. The chain employs TRBV6-5 and TRBJ1-5, with D possibly being TRBD1 (5 bases). The ends were cut back, 4 bases at V and 5 bases at J, with 9 bases in the middle. Per the germline V gene, CDR1 is MNHEY and CDR2 is SVGAGI. CDR3 length: 13 amino acids.

This chain connects TRBV7-8 to TRBJ2-1; the match to TRBD2 covers 13 bases. Germline lookup yields CDR1 SGHVS and CDR2 FQNEAQ. This CDR3 spans 16 amino acids. V shed 1 base and J 8 bases; nucleotides not matched to a gene: 5. The CDR3 loop is CASSLGSGLAGYEQFF. CDR3 in DNA: TGTGCCAGCAGCTTAGGATCGGGACTAGCGGGGTATGAGCAGTTCTTC.

The V and J genes are TRBV19 and TRBJ1-5; D remains unclear. Trimming shortened V by 4 bases and J by 1 base, and 11 bases separated the two germline ends. Germline V gene lookup returns CDR1 LNHDA and CDR2 SQIVND (reference sequence). This CDR3 is 15 amino acids long. CDR3 sequence (DNA): TGTGCCAGTAGTACCAGACTTGGCAGCAATCAGCCCCAGCATTTT. Translated: CASSTRLGSNQPQHF.

The chain is built from TRBV7-2 and TRBJ2-3; 13 bases line up with TRBD2. The CDR3 totals 15 residues. Germline CDR1 reads SGHTA; CDR2 reads FQGNSA. V gave up 4 bases and J gave up 6 bases; unmatched junction bases: 4. The CDR3 region has the DNA TGTGCCAGCAGCTGGACTAGCGGGAGAGGCGATACGCAGTATTTT. Encoded protein: CASSWTSGRGDTQYF.

The V gene is TRBV7-2, the J gene TRBJ2-7; D is undetermined. Trimming left V 3 bases short and J 3 bases short, with 12 bases between. Germline lookup yields CDR1 SGHTA and CDR2 FQGNSA. The CDR3 has 14 amino acids. The CDR3 nucleotides are TGTGCCAGCAGCTTGGGCAGGTCGGTCTACGAGCAGTACTTC. Its translation: CASSLGRSVYEQYF.

The chain employs TRBV6-1 and TRBJ1-3, with D uncertain. The V and J ends lost 0 bases and 2 bases respectively, with 17 bases between them. The CDR3 extends over 18 amino acids. Germline CDR1 is MNHNS and CDR2 is SASEGT. This CDR3 is CASSEARAREVTGNTIYF. CDR3 nucleotide sequence: TGTGCCAGCAGTGAAGCGCGGGCGAGGGAGGTTACTGGAAACACCATATATTTT.

The rearrangement links TRBV11-2 to TRBJ2-7; tentatively, D is TRBD2 (6 bases). The CDR3 extends over 14 amino acids. Germline V lookup: CDR1 SGHAT, CDR2 FQNNGV. V lost 2 bases and J 5 bases, leaving 13 bases between the germline ends. The CDR3 DNA reads TGTGCCAGCAGCTTATCTCAGTGGAGGGACGAGCAGTACTTC. It translates to CASSLSQWRDEQYF.

The genes are TRBV5-4 and TRBJ2-7; a possible D gene is TRBD1 (6 bases). Germline CDR1 and CDR2: SGHNT and YYREEE (reference sequence). The germline V and J ends were trimmed by 2 bases and 2 bases, with 14 bases remaining between them. The CDR3 sequence is 15 residues long. CDR3 protein: CASSFQGMGAYEQYF. CDR3 coding DNA: TGTGCCAGCAGCTTTCAGGGGATGGGCGCCTACGAGCAGTACTTC.

The chain has TRBV29-1 and TRBJ2-3, with TRBD1 matching 9 bases. Trimming took 0 bases from V and 7 from J; bases not matched to a gene: 11. Germline V gene lookup returns CDR1 SQVTM and CDR2 ANQGSEA. This CDR3 is built from 16 residues. As DNA, the CDR3 is TGCAGCGTTGAAGATAAACAGGGGGCGCGGGTCCATACGCAGTATTTT. This translates into CSVEDKQGARVHTQYF.

The rearrangement uses TRBV11-2 and TRBJ2-7, with 7 bases identical to TRBD2. Germline V lookup: CDR1 SGHAT, CDR2 FQNNGV. The ends lost 8 bases at V and 1 base at J; junction bases unmatched: 2. The CDR3 extends over 12 amino acids. The chain's CDR3 is CASGSGSYEQYF. The CDR3 region has the DNA TGTGCCAGCGGTAGCGGGTCCTACGAGCAGTACTTC.